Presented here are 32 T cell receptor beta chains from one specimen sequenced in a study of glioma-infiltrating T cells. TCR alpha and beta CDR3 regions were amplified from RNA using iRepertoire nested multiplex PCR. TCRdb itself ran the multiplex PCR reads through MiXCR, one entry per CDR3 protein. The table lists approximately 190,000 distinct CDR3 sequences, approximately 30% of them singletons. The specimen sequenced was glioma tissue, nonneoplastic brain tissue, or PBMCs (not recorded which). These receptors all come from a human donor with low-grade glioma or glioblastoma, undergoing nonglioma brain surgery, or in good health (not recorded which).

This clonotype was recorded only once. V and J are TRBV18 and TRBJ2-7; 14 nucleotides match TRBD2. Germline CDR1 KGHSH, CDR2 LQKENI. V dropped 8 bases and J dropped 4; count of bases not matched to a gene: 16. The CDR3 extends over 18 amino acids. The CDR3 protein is CASPAEGTSGRVAYEQYF. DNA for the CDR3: TGTGCCAGCCCAGCAGAGGGGACTAGCGGGAGAGTCGCATACGAGCAGTACTTC.

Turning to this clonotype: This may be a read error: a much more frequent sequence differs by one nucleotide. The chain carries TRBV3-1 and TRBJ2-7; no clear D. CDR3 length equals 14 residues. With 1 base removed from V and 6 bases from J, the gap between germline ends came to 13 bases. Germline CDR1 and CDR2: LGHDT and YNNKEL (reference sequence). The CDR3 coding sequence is TGTGCCAGCAGCCAAGGCACTTCCTCCCTCGAGCAGTACTTC. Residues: CASSQGTSSLEQYF.

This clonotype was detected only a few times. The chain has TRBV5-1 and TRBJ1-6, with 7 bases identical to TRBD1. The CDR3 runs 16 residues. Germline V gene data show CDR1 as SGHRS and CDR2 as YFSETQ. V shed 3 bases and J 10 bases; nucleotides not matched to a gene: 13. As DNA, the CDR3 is TGCGCCAGCAGCTCGGGACAGCGGAGCTCTGGATCACCCCTCCACTTT. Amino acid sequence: CASSSGQRSSGSPLHF.

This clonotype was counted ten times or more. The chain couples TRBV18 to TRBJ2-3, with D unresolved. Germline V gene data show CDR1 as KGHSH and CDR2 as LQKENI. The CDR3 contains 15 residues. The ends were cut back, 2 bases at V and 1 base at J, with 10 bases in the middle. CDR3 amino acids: CASSPELGRTDTQYF. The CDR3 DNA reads TGTGCCAGCTCACCAGAATTAGGGCGCACAGATACGCAGTATTTT.

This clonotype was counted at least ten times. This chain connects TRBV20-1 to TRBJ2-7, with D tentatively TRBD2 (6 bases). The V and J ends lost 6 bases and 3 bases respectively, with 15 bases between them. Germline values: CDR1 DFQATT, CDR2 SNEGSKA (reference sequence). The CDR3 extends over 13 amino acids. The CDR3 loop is CSARDSSYYEQYF. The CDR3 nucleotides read TGCAGTGCAAGGGACTCATCTTACTACGAGCAGTACTTC.

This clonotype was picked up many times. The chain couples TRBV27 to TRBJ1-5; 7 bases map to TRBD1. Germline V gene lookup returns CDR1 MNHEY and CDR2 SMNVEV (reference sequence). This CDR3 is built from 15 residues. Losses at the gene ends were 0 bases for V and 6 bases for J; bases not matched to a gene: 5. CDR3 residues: CASSLSMQGGQPQHF. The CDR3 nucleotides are TGTGCCAGCAGTTTATCGATGCAGGGGGGTCAGCCCCAGCATTTT.

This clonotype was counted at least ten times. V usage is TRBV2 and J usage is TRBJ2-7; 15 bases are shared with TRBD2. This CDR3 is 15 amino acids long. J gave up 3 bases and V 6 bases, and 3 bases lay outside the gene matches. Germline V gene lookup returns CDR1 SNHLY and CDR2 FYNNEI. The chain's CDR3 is CASRGTSGRIYEQYF. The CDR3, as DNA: TGTGCCAGCAGAGGGACTAGCGGGAGGATCTACGAGCAGTACTTC.

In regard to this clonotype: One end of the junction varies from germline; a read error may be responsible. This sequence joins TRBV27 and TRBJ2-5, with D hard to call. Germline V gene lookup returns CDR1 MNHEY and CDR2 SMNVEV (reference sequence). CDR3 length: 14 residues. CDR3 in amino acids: CASSSRIRQETQCF. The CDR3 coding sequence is TGTGCCAGCAGTTCCAGGATACGCCAAGAGACCCAGTGCTTT.

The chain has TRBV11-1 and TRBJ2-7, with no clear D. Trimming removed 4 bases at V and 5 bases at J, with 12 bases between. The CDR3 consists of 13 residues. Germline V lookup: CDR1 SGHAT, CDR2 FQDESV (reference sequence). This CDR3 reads CASSWGSYDEQYF. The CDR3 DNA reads TGTGCCAGCAGCTGGGGAAGTTATGACGAGCAGTACTTC. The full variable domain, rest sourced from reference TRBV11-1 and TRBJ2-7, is EAEVAQSPRYKITEKSQAVAFWCDPISGHATLYWYRQILGQGPELLVQFQDESVVDDSQLPKDRFSAERLKGVDSTLKIQPAELGDSAMYLCASSWGSYDEQYFGPGTRLTVT.

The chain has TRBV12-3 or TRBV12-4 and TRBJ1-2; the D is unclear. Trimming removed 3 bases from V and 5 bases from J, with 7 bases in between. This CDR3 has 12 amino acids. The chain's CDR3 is CASSFGEYGYTF. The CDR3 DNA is TGTGCCAGCAGTTTCGGGGAATATGGCTACACCTTC.

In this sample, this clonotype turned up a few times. The CDR3: CASKAGTSGGGYEQYF. CDR3 nucleotides: TGCGCCAGTAAAGCCGGGACTAGCGGAGGGGGCTACGAGCAGTACTTC. The rearrangement joins TRBV5-1 to TRBJ2-7; the match to TRBD2 covers 11 bases. The CDR3 covers 16 residues. Germline V gene data show CDR1 as SGHRS and CDR2 as YFSETQ. Trimming at V came to 8 bases and at J to 3 bases, leaving 13 bases not matched to a gene. The complete variable domain, with remaining parts taken from reference TRBV5-1 and TRBJ2-7, reads KAGVTQTPRYLIKTRGQQVTLSCSPISGHRSVSWYQQTPGQGLQFLFEYFSETQRNKGNFPGRFSGRQFSNSRSEMNVSTLELGDSALYLCASKAGTSGGGYEQYFGPGTRLTVT.

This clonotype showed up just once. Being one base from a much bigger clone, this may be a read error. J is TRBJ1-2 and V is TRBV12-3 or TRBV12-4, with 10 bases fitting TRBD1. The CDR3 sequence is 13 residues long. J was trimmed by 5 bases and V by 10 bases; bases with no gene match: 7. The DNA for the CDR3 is TGTGCCAATCACCCGGGACAGGGGTATGGCTACACCTTC. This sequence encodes CANHPGQGYGYTF.

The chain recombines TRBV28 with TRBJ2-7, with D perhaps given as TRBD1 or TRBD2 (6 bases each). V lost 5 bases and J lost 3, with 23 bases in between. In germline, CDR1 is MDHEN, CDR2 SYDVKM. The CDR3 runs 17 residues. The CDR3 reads CASSQGLGGLSLYEQYF. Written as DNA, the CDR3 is TGTGCCAGCAGTCAGGGGCTAGGGGGACTTAGCCTCTACGAGCAGTACTTC.

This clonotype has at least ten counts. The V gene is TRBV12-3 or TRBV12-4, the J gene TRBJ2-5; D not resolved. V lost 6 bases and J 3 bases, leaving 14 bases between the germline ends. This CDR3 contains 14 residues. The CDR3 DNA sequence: TGTGCCAGCAGCATCGGGCAGGCCGAAGAGACCCAGTACTTC. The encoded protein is CASSIGQAEETQYF.

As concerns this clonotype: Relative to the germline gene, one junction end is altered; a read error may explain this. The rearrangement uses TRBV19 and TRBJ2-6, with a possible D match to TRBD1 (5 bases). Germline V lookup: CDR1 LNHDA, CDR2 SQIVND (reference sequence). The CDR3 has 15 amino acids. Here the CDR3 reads CASSGAESGANVLAF. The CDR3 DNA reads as TGTGCCAGTAGTGGGGCCGAGTCTGGGGCCAACGTCCTGGCTTTC.

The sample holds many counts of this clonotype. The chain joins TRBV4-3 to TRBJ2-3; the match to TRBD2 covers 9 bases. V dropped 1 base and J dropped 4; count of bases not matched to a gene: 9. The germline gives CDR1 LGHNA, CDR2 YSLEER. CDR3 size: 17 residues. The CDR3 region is CASSQVDSGSGADTQYF. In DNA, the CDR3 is TGCGCCAGCAGCCAAGTTGATAGCGGGAGTGGGGCAGATACGCAGTATTTT.

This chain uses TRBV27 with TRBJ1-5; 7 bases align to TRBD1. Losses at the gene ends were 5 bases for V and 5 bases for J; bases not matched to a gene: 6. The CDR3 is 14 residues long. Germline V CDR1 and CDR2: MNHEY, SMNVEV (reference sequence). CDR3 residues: CASSRSDRDQPQHF. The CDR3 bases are TGTGCCAGCAGTCGTAGCGACAGGGATCAGCCCCAGCATTTT.

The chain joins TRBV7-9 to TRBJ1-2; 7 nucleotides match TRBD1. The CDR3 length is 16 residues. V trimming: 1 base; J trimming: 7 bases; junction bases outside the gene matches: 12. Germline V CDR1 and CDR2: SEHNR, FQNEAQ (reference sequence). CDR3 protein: CASSLGGTVALGGYTF. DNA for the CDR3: TGTGCCAGCAGCTTAGGGGGGACAGTTGCCCTCGGTGGCTACACCTTC.

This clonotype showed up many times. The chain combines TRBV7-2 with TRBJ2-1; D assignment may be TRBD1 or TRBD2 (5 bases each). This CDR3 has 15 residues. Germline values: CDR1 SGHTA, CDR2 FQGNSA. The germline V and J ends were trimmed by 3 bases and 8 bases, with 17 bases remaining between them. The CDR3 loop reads CASSFDWGIGDEQFF. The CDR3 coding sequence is TGTGCCAGCAGCTTTGATTGGGGGATTGGGGATGAGCAGTTCTTC.

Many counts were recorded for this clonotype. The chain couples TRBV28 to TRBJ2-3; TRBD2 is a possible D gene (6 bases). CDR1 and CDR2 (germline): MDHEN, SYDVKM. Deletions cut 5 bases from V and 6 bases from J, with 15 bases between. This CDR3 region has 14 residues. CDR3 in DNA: TGTGCCAGCAGTCAAGATACGGGGGATGATACGCAGTATTTT. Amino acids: CASSQDTGDDTQYF.

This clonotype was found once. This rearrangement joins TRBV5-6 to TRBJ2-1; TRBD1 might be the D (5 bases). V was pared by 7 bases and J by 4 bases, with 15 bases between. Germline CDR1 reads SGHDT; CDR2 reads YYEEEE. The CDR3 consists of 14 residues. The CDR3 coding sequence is TGTGCCAGCGCTCCTGTGGGGCCATACAATGAGCAGTTCTTC. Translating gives CASAPVGPYNEQFF.

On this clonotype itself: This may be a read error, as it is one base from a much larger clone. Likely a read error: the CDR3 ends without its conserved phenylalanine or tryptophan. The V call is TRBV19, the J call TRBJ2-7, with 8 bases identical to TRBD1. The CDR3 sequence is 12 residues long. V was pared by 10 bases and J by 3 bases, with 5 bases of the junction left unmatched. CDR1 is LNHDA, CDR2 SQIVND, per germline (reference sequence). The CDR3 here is CATGQGVYEQYL. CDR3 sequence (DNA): TGTGCCACAGGACAGGGAGTCTACGAGCAGTACCTC.

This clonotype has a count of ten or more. CDR3 amino acids: CASATGGWDTQYF. Here the CDR3 DNA reads TGTGCTAGTGCCACAGGGGGTTGGGATACGCAGTATTTT. V gene TRBV12-5 combines with J gene TRBJ2-3; 8 nucleotides match TRBD1. With 7 bases clipped from V and 6 bases from J, the junction kept 6 bases outside the gene matches. This CDR3 is built from 13 residues. Germline values: CDR1 LGHNT, CDR2 FRNRAP.

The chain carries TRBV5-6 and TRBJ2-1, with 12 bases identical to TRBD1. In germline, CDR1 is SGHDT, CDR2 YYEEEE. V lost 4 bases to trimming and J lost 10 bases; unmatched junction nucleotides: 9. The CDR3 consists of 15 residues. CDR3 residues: CASSPSRGTGGEQFF. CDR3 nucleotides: TGTGCCAGCAGCCCGTCGAGGGGGACAGGGGGCGAGCAGTTCTTC.

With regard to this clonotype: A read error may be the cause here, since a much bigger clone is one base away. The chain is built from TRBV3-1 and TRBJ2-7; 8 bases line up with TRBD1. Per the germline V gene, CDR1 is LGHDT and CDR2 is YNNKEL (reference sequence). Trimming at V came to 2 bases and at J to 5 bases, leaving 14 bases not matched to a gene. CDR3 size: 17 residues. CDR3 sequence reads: CASSQRRGRGRLNEQYF. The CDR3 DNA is TGTGCCAGCAGCCAAAGACGGGGCAGGGGGCGCCTTAACGAGCAGTACTTC.

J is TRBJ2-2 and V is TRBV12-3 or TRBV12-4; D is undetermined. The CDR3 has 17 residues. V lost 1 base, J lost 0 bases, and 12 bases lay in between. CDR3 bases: TGTGCCAGCAGTTTAGGAGCCGGACGGACGAACACCGGGGAGCTGTTTTTT. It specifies CASSLGAGRTNTGELFF.

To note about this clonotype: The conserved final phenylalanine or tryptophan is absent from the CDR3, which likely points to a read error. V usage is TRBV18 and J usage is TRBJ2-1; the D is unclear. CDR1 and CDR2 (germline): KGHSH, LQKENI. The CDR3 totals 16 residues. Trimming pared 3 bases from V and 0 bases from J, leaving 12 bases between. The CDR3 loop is CASSPRITSSYNEQFS. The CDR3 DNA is TGTGCCAGCTCACCCCGTATCACGAGCTCCTACAATGAGCAGTTCTCC.

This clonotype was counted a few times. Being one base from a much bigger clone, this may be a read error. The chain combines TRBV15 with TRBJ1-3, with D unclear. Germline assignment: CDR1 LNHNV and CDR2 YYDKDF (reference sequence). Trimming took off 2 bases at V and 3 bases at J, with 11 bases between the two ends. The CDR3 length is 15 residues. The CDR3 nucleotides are TGTGCCACCAGCAGACGGCGGGAAGGTGGAAACACCATATATTTT. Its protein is CATSRRREGGNTIYF.

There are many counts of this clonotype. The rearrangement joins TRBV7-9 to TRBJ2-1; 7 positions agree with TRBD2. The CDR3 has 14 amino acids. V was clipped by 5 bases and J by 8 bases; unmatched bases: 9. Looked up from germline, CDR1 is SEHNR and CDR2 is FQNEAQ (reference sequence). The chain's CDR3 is CASSPRWAGDEQFF. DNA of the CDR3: TGTGCCAGCAGCCCGCGATGGGCGGGAGATGAGCAGTTCTTC.

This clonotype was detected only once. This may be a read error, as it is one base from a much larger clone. The CDR3 DNA is TGTGCCATCATGAGAGGGAAGGCCTCCTACGAGCAGTACTTC. Amino acids: CAIMRGKASYEQYF. This chain uses TRBV10-3 with TRBJ2-7; maybe TRBD2 (5 bases). The V gene's germline CDR1 is ENHRY and CDR2 SYGVKD. The CDR3 covers 14 residues. Deletions cut 7 bases from V and 0 bases from J, with 13 bases between.

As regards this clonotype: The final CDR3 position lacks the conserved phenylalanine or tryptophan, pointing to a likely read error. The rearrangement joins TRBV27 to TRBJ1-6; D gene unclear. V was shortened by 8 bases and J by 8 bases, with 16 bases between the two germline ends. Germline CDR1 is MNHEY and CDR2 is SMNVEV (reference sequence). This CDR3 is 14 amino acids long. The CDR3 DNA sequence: TGTGCCAGCCCCCCCGAGGGCTTGGATTCACCCCTCCACCTT. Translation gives CASPPEGLDSPLHL.

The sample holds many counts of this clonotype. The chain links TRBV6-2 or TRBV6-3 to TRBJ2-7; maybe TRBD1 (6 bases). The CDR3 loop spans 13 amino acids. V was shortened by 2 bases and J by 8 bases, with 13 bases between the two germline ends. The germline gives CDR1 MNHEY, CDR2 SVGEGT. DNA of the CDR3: TGTGCCAGCAGTTACCCGCCAGGGGTCAAGCAGTACTTC. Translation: CASSYPPGVKQYF.